One sample yielded the 15 T cell receptor beta chains listed below, sequenced in a study of cytomegalovirus exposure and HLA in healthy donors. The PCR had 60 Vbeta and 13 Jbeta primers. TCRdb's table, derived via immunoSEQ multiplex PCR, lists solely in-frame clones and lacks some. This sample has about 130,000 clones, with around 83% found just once. The sequenced material came from PBMCs. These receptors originate from a girl aged 2 to 10 in good health and CMV-seronegative.

This clone came up once. V gene TRBV7-6 combines with J gene TRBJ2-7, with 7 nucleotides matching TRBD1. This CDR3 is built from 15 residues. V shed 4 bases, J shed 4 bases, and the junction held 10 bases outside the gene matches. CDR1 is SGHVS, CDR2 FNYEAQ, per germline. This CDR3 reads CASSSSQGPQYEQYF. As DNA, the CDR3 is TGTGCCAGCAGCTCCTCACAGGGGCCCCAATACGAGCAGTACTTC.

Only a few counts were recorded for this clone. V and J are TRBV6-6 and TRBJ1-1; unclear D gene. CDR1 MNHNY and CDR2 SVGAGI come from the germline V gene (reference sequence). Trimming stripped 5 bases from V and 6 bases from J, with 19 bases between. The CDR3 runs to 15 residues. CDR3 region: CASSTAEAGFSEAFF. For the CDR3, the DNA is TGTGCCAGCAGTACCGCGGAGGCCGGCTTTTCTGAAGCTTTCTTT.

This clone was counted between two and nine times. The chain carries TRBV4-2 and TRBJ2-3; the match to TRBD2 covers 7 bases. The CDR3 is made up of 15 amino acids. Germline V lookup: CDR1 LGHNA, CDR2 YNFKEQ. V shed 1 base and J 3 bases; nucleotides not matched to a gene: 4. CDR3: CASSQGGSLTDTQYF. In nucleotides, the CDR3 is TGTGCCAGCAGCCAAGGCGGGAGTTTGACAGATACGCAGTATTTT.

V usage is TRBV19 and J usage is TRBJ1-3; perhaps TRBD1 as D (6 bases). Germline V gene data show CDR1 as LNHDA and CDR2 as SQIVND (reference sequence). Trimming cost V 3 bases and J 8 bases, with 14 bases left between them. The length of the CDR3 is 14 residues. The CDR3 is CASSIQGMEHTIYF. In nucleotides, the CDR3 is TGTGCCAGTAGTATTCAGGGGATGGAGCACACCATATATTTT.

The rearrangement links TRBV14 to TRBJ2-7; 9 bases line up with TRBD2. CDR3 size: 15 residues. V gave up 3 bases and J gave up 0 bases; unmatched junction bases: 3. Germline-derived CDR1 and CDR2 are SGHDN and FVKESK. CDR3 nucleotide sequence: TGTGCCAGCAGCCAGGGGACTAGCTCCTCCTACGAGCAGTACTTC. Its translation is CASSQGTSSSYEQYF.

This clone was recorded only once. An end of the junction differs from the germline gene, which may be a read error. This chain links TRBV4-2 with TRBJ2-7; 7 positions agree with TRBD2. The CDR3 has 15 residues. The germline V gene has CDR1 LGHNA and CDR2 YNFKEQ. CDR3 loop: CASSRRTGTNYQQYF. The CDR3 DNA follows: TGTGCCAGCAGCCGCAGGACCGGGACTAACTACCAGCAGTACTTC.

V usage is TRBV5-4 and J usage is TRBJ2-7; D not certain. V was clipped by 0 bases and J by 4 bases, with 8 bases between them. Looked up from germline, CDR1 is SGHNT and CDR2 is YYREEE (reference sequence). The CDR3 has 13 residues. Here the CDR3 reads CASSLEMSYEQYF. The CDR3 nucleotides read TGTGCCAGCAGCTTGGAAATGTCGTACGAGCAGTACTTC.

The chain recombines TRBV5-1 with TRBJ2-5; D is perhaps TRBD2 (6 bases). CDR3 length: 13 amino acids. The V end lost 0 bases, the J end lost 4 bases, and 7 bases lay between the germline ends. Germline lookup yields CDR1 SGHRS and CDR2 YFSETQ. The CDR3 spells CASSLGAGETQYF. The DNA for the CDR3 is TGCGCCAGCAGCTTGGGAGCGGGAGAGACCCAGTACTTC.

The chain links TRBV7-3 to TRBJ1-1; 10 nucleotides agree with TRBD1. Germline values: CDR1 SGHTA, CDR2 FQGTGA. Trimming cost V 6 bases and J 4 bases; bases outside gene matches: 11. This CDR3 comprises 16 residues. The CDR3 coding sequence is TGTGCCAGCAGTCTGACAGGGGGCTTAGGAGGCACTGAAGCTTTCTTT. Protein sequence: CASSLTGGLGGTEAFF.

The chain couples TRBV7-9 to TRBJ1-1; TRBD1 might be the D (6 bases). Trimming cost V 5 bases and J 3 bases, with 19 bases left between them. The length of the CDR3 is 16 residues. CDR1 and CDR2 from the germline V gene are SEHNR and FQNEAQ (reference sequence). For the CDR3, the DNA is TGTGCCAGCAGCCCCTCCTATTACAGGGATGACACTGAAGCTTTCTTT. It codes for CASSPSYYRDDTEAFF.

This clone showed up just a few times. The chain employs TRBV7-2 and TRBJ1-6; weak D call: TRBD1 (5 bases). Germline CDR1 SGHTA, CDR2 FQGNSA. CDR3 length equals 14 residues. The germline V and J ends were trimmed by 3 bases and 7 bases, with 10 bases remaining between them. The CDR3 loop reads CASSFRQTNSPLHF. The CDR3 nucleotides read TGTGCCAGCAGCTTTCGACAGACAAATTCACCCCTCCACTTT.

The V gene is TRBV11-3, the J gene TRBJ1-1, with D maybe TRBD1 (5 bases). V was clipped by 5 bases and J by 4 bases, with 11 bases between them. CDR1 and CDR2 from the germline V gene are SGHNT and YENEEA. The CDR3 consists of 13 residues. The CDR3, as DNA: TGTGCCAGCAGCCCCAGAAGGGGCACTGAAGCTTTCTTT. Its protein product is CASSPRRGTEAFF.

This rearrangement joins TRBV30 to TRBJ2-1; 8 nucleotides line up with TRBD2. CDR3 length equals 15 residues. Unmatched junction bases numbered 10, after V lost 0 bases and J lost 9 bases. Germline V gene data show CDR1 as GTSNPN and CDR2 as SVGIG (reference sequence). CDR3 in DNA: TGTGCCTGGAGTGTTATGACTAGCGATGTTGGTGAGCAGTTCTTC. This translates into CAWSVMTSDVGEQFF.

This chain joins TRBV27 and TRBJ2-5; 7 bases are shared with TRBD1. Germline CDR1 and CDR2: MNHEY and SMNVEV (reference sequence). V lost 5 bases, J lost 7 bases, and 13 bases stayed unmatched. CDR3 length: 15 amino acids. CDR3 sequence: CASSNSTGWFGTQYF. CDR3 nucleotide sequence: TGTGCCAGCAGTAACTCGACAGGGTGGTTTGGGACCCAGTACTTC.

The J gene is TRBJ2-2, the V gene TRBV4-1; TRBD1 matches 8 bases. Germline trimming cut 3 bases from V and 4 bases from J; bases unmatched to any gene: 4. The CDR3 has 15 residues. Per germline, CDR1 MGHRA and CDR2 YSYEKL. The DNA for the CDR3 is TGCGCCAGCAGCCAGCGGACAGGGACCACCGGGGAGCTGTTTTTT. Amino acids: CASSQRTGTTGELFF.